This TCR beta chain was identified in a study of control samples from healthy donors and cancer patients. The CDR3 is made up of 15 amino acids. Germline loops: CDR1 SGHRS, CDR2 YFSETQ. Deletions cut 4 bases from V and 8 bases from J, with 18 bases between. The data were produced by immunoSEQ multiplex PCR, yet TCRdb's version contains in-frame clones alone and is incomplete. The table shows tens of thousands of clones, with 80% occurring only once. A few counts support this clone. What was sequenced was blood. The receptor comes from a man aged 65-85 years in good health. V is TRBV5-1 and J is TRBJ2-2; tentative D call: TRBD2 (6 bases). The chain's CDR3 is CASSPPGSGIGELFF. CDR3 in DNA: TGCGCCAGCAGCCCGCCGGGTAGCGGAATTGGGGAGCTGTTTTTT. The full variable domain, completed using reference TRBV5-1 and TRBJ2-2, is KAGVTQTPRYLIKTRGQQVTLSCSPISGHRSVSWYQQTPGQGLQFLFEYFSETQRNKGNFPGRFSGRQFSNSRSEMNVSTLELGDSALYLCASSPPGSGIGELFFGEGSRLTVL.